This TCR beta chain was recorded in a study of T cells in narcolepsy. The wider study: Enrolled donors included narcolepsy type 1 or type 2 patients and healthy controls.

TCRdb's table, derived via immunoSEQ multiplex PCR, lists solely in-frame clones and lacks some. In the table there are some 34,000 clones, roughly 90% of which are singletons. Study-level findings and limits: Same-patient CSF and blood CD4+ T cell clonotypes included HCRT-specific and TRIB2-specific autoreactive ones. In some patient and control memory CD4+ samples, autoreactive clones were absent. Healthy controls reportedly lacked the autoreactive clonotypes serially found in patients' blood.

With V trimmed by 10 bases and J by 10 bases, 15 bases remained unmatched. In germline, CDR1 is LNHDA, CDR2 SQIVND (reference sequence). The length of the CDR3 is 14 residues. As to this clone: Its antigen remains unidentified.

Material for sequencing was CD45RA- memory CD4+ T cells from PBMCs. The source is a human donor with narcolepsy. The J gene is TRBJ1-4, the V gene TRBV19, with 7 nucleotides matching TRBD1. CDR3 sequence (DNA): TGTGCCACGATGCGGGACAGCGCTATAGGAAAACTGTTTTTT. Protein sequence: CATMRDSAIGKLFF. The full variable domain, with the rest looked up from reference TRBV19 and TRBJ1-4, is DGGITQSPKYLFRKEGQNVTLSCEQNLNHDAMYWYRQDPGQGLRLIYYSQIVNDFQKGDIAEGYSVSREKKESFPLTVTSAQKNPTAFYLCATMRDSAIGKLFFGSGTQLSVL.